The rows below give T cell receptor beta chains drawn from one sample of a study of T cells in Graves' hyperthyroidism and ophthalmopathy. TCRdb re-called the multiplex PCR reads with MiXCR, one entry per CDR3 protein. Altogether 350,000 or so distinct CDR3 sequences are present, roughly 17% being singletons, with the ten largest covering around a third. The specimen sequenced was blood. The receptors stem from a woman in her twenties or thirties with Graves' hyperthyroidism that later progressed to Graves' ophthalmopathy. Each CDR3 is given with its conserved first and last residue. The D gene is left open where the match is weak. Clone size is given for some rows only: seen once, a few or many times, or a class if the clone is expanded.

j_call d_call clone_size v_call cdr3_nt cdr3_aa
TRBJ1-5 NA NA TRBV7-8 TGTGCCAGCAGCCAAGGACATTCCAAAGGGGGCAATCAGCCCCAGCATTTT CASSQGHSKGGNQPQHF
TRBJ1-1 NA NA TRBV9 TGTGCCAGCAGCGTGGACTTTAAGAACACTGAAGCTTTCTTT CASSVDFKNTEAFF
TRBJ2-2 TRBD1 many TRBV5-1 TGCGCCAGCAGCTTGGCCGGTACAGGGGATCGTTCCGGGGAGCTGTTTTTT CASSLAGTGDRSGELFF
TRBJ2-7 TRBD1 NA TRBV20-1 TGCAGTGCTAGAGATCTACAGGGGAACGAGCAGTACTTC CSARDLQGNEQYF
TRBJ2-7 TRBD1 few TRBV6-2/TRBV6-3 TGTGCCAGCAGCCTCGACAGGGGCTCACCCTACGAGCAGTACTTC CASSLDRGSPYEQYF
TRBJ2-3 NA many TRBV3-1 TGTGCCAGCAGCCCCCCGCACGGTTGGGGCCGCACAGATACGCAGTATTTT CASSPPHGWGRTDTQYF
TRBJ2-7 NA many TRBV29-1 TGCAGCGTTGTTGGGCAGGGGAGCTCCTACGAGCAGTACTTC CSVVGQGSSYEQYF
TRBJ2-3 TRBD2 many TRBV6-1 TGTGCCAGCAGTCCGGGACTAGCGGGAAGGGATACGCAGTATTTT CASSPGLAGRDTQYF
TRBJ2-5 NA NA TRBV2 TGTGCCAGCAACGTTACCCGGAGGGGGCCCAGGGAGACCCAGTACTTC CASNVTRRGPRETQYF
TRBJ2-6 NA NA TRBV6-2/TRBV6-3 TGTGCCAGCAGCCCCGGGATCTCTGGGGCCAACGTCCTGACTTTC CASSPGISGANVLTF
TRBJ2-1 NA many TRBV28 TGTGCCAGCAGTTCCTTTGCGGGGGCCAGCTCCTACAATGAGCAGTTCTTC CASSSFAGASSYNEQFF
TRBJ1-2 TRBD1 many TRBV2 TGTGCCAGCAGTCGGACAGGGTATGGCTACACCTTC CASSRTGYGYTF
TRBJ2-2 NA NA TRBV30 TGTGCCTGGAGCTCCGGGGAGCTGTTTTTT CAWSSGELFF
TRBJ1-5 NA many TRBV20-1 TGCAGTGCTAGAGATCATTGGGGAGACAATAGCAATCAGCCCCAGCATTTT CSARDHWGDNSNQPQHF
TRBJ1-6 NA many TRBV11-2 TGTGCCAGCAGCTTCCGGGACGGGGGGAATTCACCCCTCCACTTT CASSFRDGGNSPLHF
TRBJ2-1 TRBD2 NA TRBV7-9 TGTGCCAGCAGCTTAGAGGCTAGCGGGGACTATGAGCAGTTCTTC CASSLEASGDYEQFF
TRBJ2-3 TRBD1 many TRBV7-9 TGTGCCAGCAGCTTAACGACAGGGATGACAGATACGCAGTATTTT CASSLTTGMTDTQYF
TRBJ1-3 NA once TRBV5-1 TGCGCCAGCAGCTTGGGGGTATTAGGCTCTGGAAACACCATATATTTT CASSLGVLGSGNTIYF
TRBJ2-2 TRBD1 NA TRBV9 TGTGCCAGCAGCGTTGGGACAGCGAACACCGGGGAGCTGTTTTTT CASSVGTANTGELFF
TRBJ2-3 TRBD2 few TRBV13 TGTGCCAGCAGCCCCCACGGTGTGGTAGCGGGAGTTTCGGATACGCAGTATTTT CASSPHGVVAGVSDTQYF
TRBJ2-2 NA NA TRBV9 TGTGCCAGCAGCGTAGAGCTCAGGGAGTTTAGCGGGGAGCTGTTTTTT CASSVELREFSGELFF
TRBJ1-3 NA NA TRBV12-3/TRBV12-4 TGTGCCAGCAGTTTAGCGCTCTGGGCACTCGAAAACACCATATATTTT CASSLALWALENTIYF
TRBJ1-5 NA NA TRBV27 TGTGCCAGCAGCCAAGAACCCCGGGAGGGTCAGCCCCAGCATTTT CASSQEPREGQPQHF
TRBJ2-3 NA many TRBV5-5 TGTGCCAGCAGCTCGGGGGGGACAGGGATCACAGATACGCAGTATTTT CASSSGGTGITDTQYF
TRBJ2-2 NA NA TRBV6-2/TRBV6-3 TGTGCCAGCAGTTACTCGACCCCCCTAACCGGGGAGCTGTTTTTT CASSYSTPLTGELFF
TRBJ1-5 NA few TRBV3-1 TGTGCCAGCAGCCAAGATTCAGATCCGAGTCAGCCCCAGCATTTT CASSQDSDPSQPQHF
TRBJ2-7 NA many TRBV5-1 TGCGCCAGCAGCTTTAACAGGGACTACGAGCAGTACTTC CASSFNRDYEQYF
TRBJ1-5 TRBD1 many TRBV7-2 TGTGCCAGCAGCCCGTCAGGGGGCTTCAATCAGCCCCAGCATTTT CASSPSGGFNQPQHF
TRBJ2-3 TRBD2 NA TRBV7-9 TGTGCCAGCAGCTTATTTGCTAGCGGGTCCTGGGATACGCAGTATTTT CASSLFASGSWDTQYF
TRBJ2-3 TRBD1 NA TRBV28 TGTGCCAGCAGCCCCGACCGGGACAGGGGCACAGATACGCAGTATTTT CASSPDRDRGTDTQYF
TRBJ2-7 NA few TRBV20-1 TGCAGTGCTAGGGAACCTTCTCGGGGTCGTCGGGAGCAGTACTTC CSAREPSRGRREQYF
TRBJ2-2 TRBD1 many TRBV7-3 TGTGCCAGCAGCACCTGCAATCAGGGGGCCACCGGGGAGCTGTTTTTT CASSTCNQGATGELFF
TRBJ1-1 TRBD1 NA TRBV2 TGTGCCTGCAGCATCCGGGACAGGGTGAACACTGAAGCTTTCTTT CACSIRDRVNTEAFF
TRBJ2-1 NA few TRBV4-2 TGTGCCAGCAGCCACACTATAGCCCTTGAGCAGTTCTTC CASSHTIALEQFF
TRBJ2-5 TRBD1 NA TRBV20-1 TGCAGTGCTGGATACCGGGACAGACTCCAAGAGACCCAGTACTTC CSAGYRDRLQETQYF
TRBJ2-7 TRBD2 many TRBV2 TGTGCCAGCACAACCGGGACTAAAGACTACGAGCAGTACTTC CASTTGTKDYEQYF
TRBJ2-5 NA NA TRBV29-1 TGCAGCGTTAGCGCTGACCAAGAGACCCAGTACTTC CSVSADQETQYF
TRBJ2-3 TRBD2 NA TRBV20-1 TGCAGTGCTAGAGGTCTAGGACTAGCGGGCAACACAGATACGCAGTATTTT CSARGLGLAGNTDTQYF
TRBJ2-1 TRBD2 NA TRBV29-1 TGCAGCGTTGAAGGATCCGGGAGGGCCAGGGGCAATGAGCAGTTCTTC CSVEGSGRARGNEQFF
TRBJ1-4 NA NA TRBV4-1 TGCGCCAGCAGCCTCCACGGGGAAAAACTGTTTTTT CASSLHGEKLFF
TRBJ2-2 NA NA TRBV19 TGTGCCAGTAGTATAGGTGACACCGGGGAGCTGTTTTTT CASSIGDTGELFF
TRBJ1-2 NA few TRBV5-4 TGTGCCAGCAGCTTGAATCGGGGGGCCTATGGCTACACCTTC CASSLNRGAYGYTF
TRBJ2-1 NA few TRBV5-1 TGCGCCAGCAGCTTGGTCGCGGGCGGGTCCTACAATGAGCAGTTCTTC CASSLVAGGSYNEQFF
TRBJ2-7 TRBD2 many TRBV6-1 TGTGCCAGCAGCTCACCGGGACTAGCGACCTCCTACGAGCAGTACTTC CASSSPGLATSYEQYF
TRBJ2-3 TRBD2 NA TRBV20-1 TGCAGTGCTTCTCTAGCGGGAGGGTCCCGGGATACGCAGTATTTT CSASLAGGSRDTQYF
TRBJ2-3 NA many TRBV19 TGTGCCAGTAGTGCCACAGGGTGGCAAGCAGATACGCAGTATTTT CASSATGWQADTQYF
TRBJ2-7 NA many TRBV3-1 TGTGCCAGCAGCCAGCGCAGTGTCCACGAGCAGTACTTC CASSQRSVHEQYF
TRBJ2-7 TRBD2 many TRBV29-1 TGCAGCGTTGCACTAGCGGAATCCTACGAGCAGTACTTC CSVALAESYEQYF
TRBJ2-3 NA few TRBV10-3 TGTGCCATCAGTGAAGGGAGGCCGCCAAACCGGGATACGCAGTATTTT CAISEGRPPNRDTQYF
TRBJ2-2 TRBD2 few TRBV2 TGTGCCAGCAGTGCACCCGGGACTAGGGGTACCGGGGAGCTGTTTTTT CASSAPGTRGTGELFF
TRBJ2-1 NA many TRBV2 TGTGCCAGCAGTGGTGGGGGACATGAGCAGTTCTTC CASSGGGHEQFF
TRBJ2-3 TRBD1 many TRBV3-1 TGTGCCAGCAGCCAACGACTGGCAGGGGGCCCAGATACGCAGTATTTT CASSQRLAGGPDTQYF
TRBJ2-7 TRBD2 NA TRBV28 TGTGCCAGCAGCCTGGGGACTAGCGAGCAGTACTTC CASSLGTSEQYF
TRBJ2-6 TRBD2 many TRBV27 TGTGCCAGCAGTTTTAATTCGGGGGGGTACGGGGCCAACGTCCTGACTTTC CASSFNSGGYGANVLTF
TRBJ2-7 TRBD1 NA TRBV12-3/TRBV12-4 TGTGCCAGCAGTTTAGCTATCCCGGGACAGGGCTACGAGCAGTACTTC CASSLAIPGQGYEQYF